This TCR beta chain was sequenced for a study of cytomegalovirus exposure and HLA in healthy donors. Study at large: Among several hundred genotyped donors, 80% to 90% fell in the Caucasian-associated ancestry cluster.

Details on this clone: Its antigen is still unknown. A junction boundary mismatches the germline segment, possibly from a read error.

A multiplex PCR was run with 60 Vbeta primers and 13 Jbeta primers. In the original analysis: Later, about 80 million unique TCR beta chains were counted in an analysis, and around 11 million of them were shared. Only in-frame clones appear in the TCRdb table, and some are missing; sequencing was by immunoSEQ multiplex PCR. D and trimming come from the DNA, and the V and J calls and clone size come from that table. The sample lists approximately 190,000 clones; 78% were seen once. Overall study findings and caveats: In a later analysis, the majority of CMV-associated beta chains seemingly showed HLA restriction.

This sequence was found in a woman younger than 45 in good health and CMV-seropositive. The sample consisted of PBMCs.

The CDR3, as DNA: TGTTCCAGCACCAGCGGGGATGAGCAGTTCTTC. Encoded protein: CSSTSGDEQFF. The rearrangement links TRBV7-9 to TRBJ2-1; 7 bases align to TRBD2. Germline V gene data show CDR1 as SEHNR and CDR2 as FQNEAQ (reference sequence). The length of the CDR3 is 11 residues.